Following are 19 T cell receptor beta chains from one sample sequenced in a study of beta chain features in type 1 diabetes. What was sequenced were expressed TCRB transcripts, since all of the isolated RNA had been reverse transcribed. TCRdb keeps only in-frame clones here, not all; method: immunoSEQ multiplex PCR. This sample carries under 250,000 clones, 11% to 15% of them seen once, and the ten largest clones take about 0.03%. The sample consisted of naive CD4+ T cells from blood. The receptors were gathered from a middle-aged woman in good health.

This chain uses TRBV5-4 with TRBJ2-5, with TRBD1 matching over 8 bases. The germline V gene encodes CDR1 SGHNT and CDR2 YYREEE (reference sequence). V was clipped by 5 bases and J by 3 bases; unmatched bases: 3. CDR3 length: 13 residues. The CDR3 loop reads CASRTGAEETQYF. The CDR3 nucleotides read TGTGCCAGCAGGACAGGGGCGGAAGAGACCCAGTACTTC.

This chain links TRBV19 with TRBJ1-2; D perhaps matches TRBD1 (6 bases). CDR3 length equals 14 residues. CDR1 is LNHDA and CDR2 is SQIVND in the germline V gene (reference sequence). V lost 10 bases to trimming and J lost 0 bases, with 15 bases between them. CDR3 DNA sequence: TGTGCCACGGATTCCGGGACAACTAACTATGGCTACACCTTC. Its protein is CATDSGTTNYGYTF. The full variable domain, in which reference TRBV19 and TRBJ1-2 provide the parts outside the CDR3, is DGGITQSPKYLFRKEGQNVTLSCEQNLNHDAMYWYRQDPGQGLRLIYYSQIVNDFQKGDIAEGYSVSREKKESFPLTVTSAQKNPTAFYLCATDSGTTNYGYTFGSGTRLTVV.

This rearrangement joins TRBV9 to TRBJ2-3, with D unclear. CDR1 and CDR2 from the germline V gene are SGDLS and YYNGEE. V shed 1 base and J shed 3 bases, with 12 bases lying between them. This CDR3 has 15 residues. CDR3 region: CASSVLISPTDTQYF. CDR3 bases: TGTGCCAGCAGCGTACTGATTAGCCCTACAGATACGCAGTATTTT.

The rearrangement links TRBV5-1 to TRBJ2-3; 12 bases line up with TRBD2. CDR1 and CDR2 from the germline V gene are SGHRS and YFSETQ. CDR3 size: 17 residues. J was trimmed by 2 bases and V by 2 bases; bases with no gene match: 6. CDR3 in DNA: TGCGCCAGCAGCTTCCAACTAGCGGGGGGACTCACAGATACGCAGTATTTT. Its translation: CASSFQLAGGLTDTQYF.

The gene calls are TRBV7-8 and TRBJ2-7; D possibly corresponds to TRBD2 (6 bases). Germline-derived CDR1 and CDR2 are SGHVS and FQNEAQ. Trimming took off 2 bases at V and 0 bases at J, with 11 bases between the two ends. The CDR3 covers 15 residues. The CDR3 region has the DNA TGTGCCAGCAGCTTAACCTCCGGGAGCTCCTACGAGCAGTACTTC. Protein product: CASSLTSGSSYEQYF.

This clone turned up a few times. J is TRBJ2-3 and V is TRBV6-6; 8 bases align to TRBD2. The CDR3 length is 16 residues. Trimming at V came to 5 bases and at J to 2 bases, leaving 9 bases not matched to a gene. Germline CDR1 is MNHNY and CDR2 is SVGAGI (reference sequence). CDR3: CASSGGVSGATDTQYF. CDR3 sequence (DNA): TGTGCCAGCAGTGGGGGAGTTAGCGGGGCCACAGATACGCAGTATTTT.

This clone appeared a few times. The chain couples TRBV29-1 to TRBJ2-6, with 11 positions matching TRBD1. J was trimmed by 1 base and V by 3 bases; bases with no gene match: 5. The germline V gene encodes CDR1 SQVTM and CDR2 ANQGSEA. CDR3 length: 17 amino acids. CDR3 sequence: CSVDHRDRGSGANVLTF. DNA for the CDR3: TGCAGCGTTGACCACCGGGACAGGGGGTCTGGGGCCAACGTCCTGACTTTC.

This clone was detected a few times. The CDR3 bases are TGTGCCAGCAGCCGGCCCGGACTGAACGGGAAAGCTTTCTTT. Encoded protein: CASSRPGLNGKAFF. The chain recombines TRBV7-2 with TRBJ1-1; no clear D. The CDR3 contains 14 residues. Trimming took 5 bases from V and 9 from J, leaving 19 bases between them. The germline gives CDR1 SGHTA, CDR2 FQGNSA.

This clone has just a few counts. The chain has TRBV7-2 and TRBJ2-3, with D possibly TRBD1 on 5 matching bases. Trimming took off 3 bases at V and 4 bases at J, with 11 bases between the two ends. This CDR3 is built from 14 residues. Germline V gives CDR1 SGHTA, CDR2 FQGNSA. The CDR3 region is CASSFRTHPDTQYF. For the CDR3, the DNA is TGTGCCAGCAGCTTTCGGACACACCCAGATACGCAGTATTTT.

This chain links TRBV18 with TRBJ2-7; TRBD2 matches 13 bases. CDR3 length equals 15 residues. CDR1 and CDR2 from the germline V gene are KGHSH and LQKENI. The V segment lost 4 bases and the J segment 4 bases; nucleotides outside the gene matches: 4. The CDR3 DNA follows: TGTGCCAGCTCACTGACTAGCGGGGGGAAGTACGAGCAGTACTTC. It specifies CASSLTSGGKYEQYF.

This sequence joins TRBV25-1 and TRBJ1-1, with D possibly being TRBD1 (6 bases). CDR3 length equals 15 residues. Germline CDR1 MGHDK, CDR2 SYGVNS. Trimming stripped 6 bases from V and 0 bases from J, with 14 bases between. This CDR3 is CASRSTGSMNTEAFF. The CDR3 bases are TGTGCCAGCAGGTCTACAGGGAGCATGAACACTGAAGCTTTCTTT.

This clone was counted only a few times. The chain joins TRBV19 to TRBJ2-5; 7 bases align to TRBD2. This CDR3 has 13 residues. CDR1 LNHDA and CDR2 SQIVND come from the germline V gene (reference sequence). V shed 5 bases, J shed 5 bases, and the junction held 5 bases outside the gene matches. CDR3 sequence reads: CASSVGGWETQYF. CDR3 nucleotide sequence: TGTGCCAGTAGTGTGGGGGGGTGGGAGACCCAGTACTTC.

A few counts support this clone. This sequence joins TRBV7-2 and TRBJ1-5; D is ambiguous. The germline CDR1 and CDR2 sequences are SGHTA and FQGNSA. This CDR3 spans 14 amino acids. V was pared by 4 bases and J by 5 bases, with 12 bases between. CDR3 protein: CASSYKGGDQPQHF. For the CDR3, the DNA is TGTGCCAGCAGCTACAAGGGCGGGGATCAGCCCCAGCATTTT.

V gene TRBV5-1 combines with J gene TRBJ2-3, with 7 nucleotides matching TRBD2. V lost 5 bases to trimming and J lost 2 bases; unmatched junction nucleotides: 14. The CDR3 sequence is 17 residues long. CDR1 SGHRS and CDR2 YFSETQ come from the germline V gene. CDR3: CASSPSGSSGPTDTQYF. The CDR3 nucleotides read TGCGCCAGCAGTCCCTCGGGATCTAGCGGCCCCACAGATACGCAGTATTTT.

This clone was counted between two and nine times. The V gene is TRBV6-1, the J gene TRBJ2-1, with TRBD2 matching 7 bases. Germline CDR1 reads MNHNS; CDR2 reads SASEGT. Trimming cost V 3 bases and J 7 bases; bases outside gene matches: 12. This CDR3 region has 16 residues. CDR3 sequence reads: CASSEAGQRGANEQFF. The DNA for the CDR3 is TGTGCCAGCAGTGAGGCGGGCCAGCGGGGTGCAAATGAGCAGTTCTTC.

This clone occurred a few times. This chain links TRBV6-4 with TRBJ2-1; the D is unclear. Germline V gene lookup returns CDR1 MRHNA and CDR2 SNTAGT. The CDR3 runs 13 residues. With 8 bases removed from V and 0 bases from J, the gap between germline ends came to 8 bases. The CDR3 loop is CASSPGSYNEQFF. The CDR3 DNA sequence: TGTGCCAGCTCCCCAGGCTCCTACAATGAGCAGTTCTTC.

This rearrangement joins TRBV9 to TRBJ2-5, with D perhaps matching TRBD2 (5 bases). The V gene's germline CDR1 is SGDLS and CDR2 YYNGEE. V dropped 3 bases and J dropped 5 bases, with 11 bases sitting between them. This CDR3 comprises 13 residues. DNA of the CDR3: TGTGCCAGCAGCGCACTAGTTTGGGAGACCCAGTACTTC. Protein product: CASSALVWETQYF.

This chain links TRBV7-9 with TRBJ1-5, with 7 bases aligning to TRBD1. The CDR3 consists of 14 residues. CDR1 and CDR2 from the germline V gene are SEHNR and FQNEAQ (reference sequence). V lost 2 bases, J lost 4 bases, and 2 bases stayed unmatched. The CDR3 region has the DNA TGTGCCAGCAGCTTATCGGGACAGAATCAGCCCCAGCATTTT. Translating it yields CASSLSGQNQPQHF.

This clone was picked up a small number of times. This rearrangement joins TRBV9 to TRBJ1-1; D ambiguous. The CDR3 extends over 14 amino acids. V lost 0 bases and J lost 3, with 9 bases in between. Germline assignment: CDR1 SGDLS and CDR2 YYNGEE. In DNA, the CDR3 is TGTGCCAGCAGCGTAGCTGGGCGGGACACTGAAGCTTTCTTT. Translated, it gives CASSVAGRDTEAFF.